This is a list of T cell receptor beta chains from one sample in a study of CD8 T cells in ankylosing spondylitis. One entry per CDR3 protein results from TCRdb running MiXCR on the 5' RACE reads. In the table there are roughly 120,000 distinct CDR3 sequences, over 6% of which are singletons. The sequencing sample was made of blood, either unsorted or a sorted T cell fraction (not recorded which). These receptors all stem from a male donor with ankylosing spondylitis or in good health (not recorded which). Each CDR3 is given with its conserved first and last residue. A D gene is named only where the DNA matches it firmly. The size field is filled for only some rows; it gives once, few, many or a size class.

clone size: -; J gene: TRBJ1-1; D gene: TRBD1; V gene: TRBV7-9; CDR3 protein: CASSLEAGGAEAFF; CDR3 DNA: TGTGCCAGCAGCTTAGAGGCAGGGGGGGCTGAAGCTTTCTTT
clone size: many; J gene: TRBJ1-1; D gene: -; V gene: TRBV5-1; CDR3 protein: CASSWGTLNTEAFF; CDR3 DNA: TGCGCCAGCAGCTGGGGGACGCTGAACACTGAAGCTTTCTTT
clone size: many; J gene: TRBJ1-1; D gene: -; V gene: TRBV12-3/TRBV12-4; CDR3 protein: CASSDSYTEAFF; CDR3 DNA: TGTGCCAGTTCGGACAGCTACACTGAAGCTTTCTTT
clone size: many; J gene: TRBJ2-7; D gene: TRBD1; V gene: TRBV27; CDR3 protein: CASSLPGTAPPKEQYF; CDR3 DNA: TGTGCCAGCAGTTTACCGGGGACAGCGCCTCCGAAGGAGCAGTACTTC
clone size: -; J gene: TRBJ2-5; D gene: TRBD1; V gene: TRBV30; CDR3 protein: CAWQGAGETQYF; CDR3 DNA: TGTGCCTGGCAGGGGGCTGGGGAGACCCAGTACTTC
clone size: many; J gene: TRBJ2-1; D gene: -; V gene: TRBV7-9; CDR3 protein: CASSLEGFRFF; CDR3 DNA: TGTGCCAGCAGCTTAGAAGGTTTCAGGTTCTTC
clone size: -; J gene: TRBJ2-7; D gene: TRBD2; V gene: TRBV6-1; CDR3 protein: CASRAGTAYEQYF; CDR3 DNA: TGTGCCAGCAGAGCGGGAACTGCCTACGAGCAGTACTTC
clone size: many; J gene: TRBJ2-4; D gene: TRBD2; V gene: TRBV27; CDR3 protein: CASSSGTSGNIQYF; CDR3 DNA: TGTGCCAGCAGTTCCGGGACTAGCGGAAACATTCAGTACTTC
clone size: many; J gene: TRBJ2-5; D gene: -; V gene: TRBV5-1; CDR3 protein: CASSSPLRGGHQETQYF; CDR3 DNA: TGCGCCAGCAGCTCACCGCTAAGGGGAGGACACCAAGAGACCCAGTACTTC
clone size: many; J gene: TRBJ1-1; D gene: -; V gene: TRBV7-3; CDR3 protein: CASSPTTANTEAFF; CDR3 DNA: TGTGCCAGCAGCCCCACGACGGCAAACACTGAAGCTTTCTTT
clone size: many; J gene: TRBJ1-2; D gene: TRBD1; V gene: TRBV12-3/TRBV12-4; CDR3 protein: CASSFQGAIYGYTF; CDR3 DNA: TGTGCCAGCAGTTTTCAGGGGGCTATTTATGGCTACACCTTC
clone size: many; J gene: TRBJ1-5; D gene: TRBD1; V gene: TRBV20-1; CDR3 protein: CSAKKTGDASNQPQHF; CDR3 DNA: TGCAGTGCTAAAAAGACAGGGGACGCCTCCAATCAGCCCCAGCATTTT
clone size: many; J gene: TRBJ2-1; D gene: -; V gene: TRBV7-2; CDR3 protein: CASRLREQFF; CDR3 DNA: TGTGCCAGCAGACTTCGTGAGCAGTTCTTC
clone size: many; J gene: TRBJ1-5; D gene: -; V gene: TRBV12-3/TRBV12-4; CDR3 protein: CASQVAGASNQPQHF; CDR3 DNA: TGTGCCAGTCAAGTGGCAGGGGCGAGCAATCAGCCCCAGCATTTT
clone size: -; J gene: TRBJ2-3; D gene: -; V gene: TRBV7-3; CDR3 protein: CASSLQHSSTDTQYF; CDR3 DNA: TGTGCCAGCAGCCTCCAACATAGTAGCACAGATACGCAGTATTTT
clone size: few; J gene: TRBJ2-3; D gene: -; V gene: TRBV10-3; CDR3 protein: CAINSRGESTDTQYF; CDR3 DNA: TGTGCCATCAATTCTCGCGGGGAAAGCACAGATACGCAGTATTTT
clone size: many; J gene: TRBJ2-5; D gene: TRBD2; V gene: TRBV5-1; CDR3 protein: CASSSSTSGVQETQYF; CDR3 DNA: TGCGCCAGCAGCTCTTCGACTAGCGGGGTCCAAGAGACCCAGTACTTC
clone size: many; J gene: TRBJ2-1; D gene: TRBD2; V gene: TRBV20-1; CDR3 protein: CSALPAVSGSGGEQFF; CDR3 DNA: TGCAGTGCCCTCCCGGCGGTTAGCGGGAGTGGGGGGGAGCAGTTCTTC
clone size: -; J gene: TRBJ2-3; D gene: TRBD2; V gene: TRBV7-2; CDR3 protein: CASSPPGLAGRQYF; CDR3 DNA: TGTGCCAGCAGCCCACCGGGACTAGCGGGAAGACAGTATTTT
clone size: many; J gene: TRBJ2-1; D gene: -; V gene: TRBV20-1; CDR3 protein: CSATLASSYNEQFF; CDR3 DNA: TGCAGTGCCACCCTAGCCAGCTCCTACAATGAGCAGTTCTTC
clone size: many; J gene: TRBJ2-3; D gene: -; V gene: TRBV7-8; CDR3 protein: CASSLAHSTDTQYF; CDR3 DNA: TGTGCCAGCAGCTTAGCTCATAGCACAGATACGCAGTATTTT
clone size: many; J gene: TRBJ1-1; D gene: -; V gene: TRBV7-3; CDR3 protein: CASSPWGGTLEAFF; CDR3 DNA: TGTGCCAGCAGCCCTTGGGGGGGAACACTTGAAGCTTTCTTT
clone size: many; J gene: TRBJ1-1; D gene: TRBD1; V gene: TRBV5-1; CDR3 protein: CASSGWTGKNTEAFF; CDR3 DNA: TGCGCCAGCAGCGGATGGACAGGGAAGAACACTGAAGCTTTCTTT
clone size: many; J gene: TRBJ2-1; D gene: -; V gene: TRBV5-4; CDR3 protein: CATLAQADSYNEQFF; CDR3 DNA: TGTGCCACCCTGGCGCAGGCCGACTCCTACAATGAGCAGTTCTTC
clone size: many; J gene: TRBJ2-7; D gene: TRBD1; V gene: TRBV6-5; CDR3 protein: CASSYSAPRYRGPNYEQYF; CDR3 DNA: TGTGCCAGCAGTTACTCCGCCCCTCGATACAGGGGACCAAACTACGAGCAGTACTTC
clone size: many; J gene: TRBJ1-1; D gene: -; V gene: TRBV28; CDR3 protein: CASSLVGGLYTEAFF; CDR3 DNA: TGTGCCAGCAGTTTAGTGGGGGGGCTCTACACTGAAGCTTTCTTT
clone size: many; J gene: TRBJ2-7; D gene: TRBD1; V gene: TRBV7-9; CDR3 protein: CASSSDTGGEQYF; CDR3 DNA: TGTGCCAGCAGTTCAGATACAGGGGGCGAGCAGTACTTC
clone size: many; J gene: TRBJ2-7; D gene: -; V gene: TRBV6-5; CDR3 protein: CASSSAGPEAYEQYF; CDR3 DNA: TGTGCCAGCAGTTCCGCAGGGCCGGAGGCCTACGAGCAGTACTTC
clone size: many; J gene: TRBJ2-4; D gene: -; V gene: TRBV27; CDR3 protein: CASSFDNSPGYIQYF; CDR3 DNA: TGTGCCAGCAGTTTCGACAACTCCCCAGGGTACATTCAGTACTTC
clone size: many; J gene: TRBJ2-1; D gene: TRBD2; V gene: TRBV5-5; CDR3 protein: CASSEAGTSSGEQFF; CDR3 DNA: TGTGCCAGCAGTGAAGCCGGGACTAGCAGCGGTGAGCAGTTCTTC
clone size: many; J gene: TRBJ2-5; D gene: TRBD2; V gene: TRBV5-1; CDR3 protein: CASRPSGIGETQYF; CDR3 DNA: TGCGCCAGCCGGCCTAGCGGGATCGGAGAGACCCAGTACTTC
clone size: many; J gene: TRBJ2-1; D gene: TRBD2; V gene: TRBV7-8; CDR3 protein: CASSLSVGLAAYNEQFF; CDR3 DNA: TGTGCCAGCAGCTTAAGTGTGGGACTAGCGGCCTACAATGAGCAGTTCTTC
clone size: many; J gene: TRBJ1-2; D gene: TRBD1; V gene: TRBV28; CDR3 protein: CASSVTGVSSGSYGYTF; CDR3 DNA: TGTGCCAGCAGTGTGACAGGGGTTTCGTCCGGGAGCTATGGCTACACCTTC
clone size: few; J gene: TRBJ2-3; D gene: -; V gene: TRBV12-3/TRBV12-4; CDR3 protein: CASSSSAGKTDTQYF; CDR3 DNA: TGTGCCAGCAGTTCGAGCGCGGGGAAGACAGATACGCAGTATTTT
clone size: -; J gene: TRBJ2-1; D gene: TRBD2; V gene: TRBV30; CDR3 protein: CAWSVQLADNNEQFF; CDR3 DNA: TGTGCCTGGAGTGTACAACTAGCGGACAACAATGAGCAGTTCTTC
clone size: many; J gene: TRBJ2-5; D gene: -; V gene: TRBV20-1; CDR3 protein: CSAEEDLHVQTQYF; CDR3 DNA: TGCAGTGCTGAGGAGGACTTGCACGTCCAGACCCAGTACTTC
clone size: many; J gene: TRBJ2-5; D gene: TRBD2; V gene: TRBV7-9; CDR3 protein: CASSLGQGLEETQYF; CDR3 DNA: TGTGCCAGCAGCTTAGGGCAGGGACTAGAAGAGACCCAGTACTTC
clone size: many; J gene: TRBJ2-5; D gene: TRBD1; V gene: TRBV5-1; CDR3 protein: CASSLGTGGTETQYF; CDR3 DNA: TGCGCCAGCAGCTTAGGGACAGGGGGCACAGAGACCCAGTACTTC
clone size: many; J gene: TRBJ1-5; D gene: -; V gene: TRBV5-1; CDR3 protein: CASSPDASSLPQHF; CDR3 DNA: TGCGCCAGCAGCCCGGACGCGTCGTCCTTGCCCCAGCATTTT
clone size: many; J gene: TRBJ2-7; D gene: -; V gene: TRBV5-1; CDR3 protein: CASSLPSYEQYF; CDR3 DNA: TGTGCCAGCAGCTTACCCAGCTACGAGCAGTACTTC
clone size: many; J gene: TRBJ2-7; D gene: -; V gene: TRBV20-1; CDR3 protein: CSARDPRGGSSYEQYF; CDR3 DNA: TGCAGTGCTCGAGATCCCAGGGGTGGGAGCTCCTACGAGCAGTACTTC
clone size: many; J gene: TRBJ1-1; D gene: -; V gene: TRBV5-6; CDR3 protein: CASSLVSRTTNTEAFF; CDR3 DNA: TGTGCCAGCAGCTTGGTGTCCCGGACGACGAACACTGAAGCTTTCTTT
clone size: many; J gene: TRBJ2-1; D gene: -; V gene: TRBV5-1; CDR3 protein: CASSLAPQGRANEQFF; CDR3 DNA: TGCGCCAGCAGCTTGGCCCCGCAGGGAAGGGCAAATGAGCAGTTCTTC